The present T cell receptor (beta chain) was sequenced within a study of Ad26.COV2.S vaccination and SARS-CoV-2 variants. The CDR3 extends over 17 amino acids. Germline lookup yields CDR1 KGHSH and CDR2 LQKENI. Trimming left V 4 bases short and J 6 bases short, with 24 bases between. The repertoire was sequenced with immunoSEQ multiplex PCR; TCRdb's copy has only in-frame clones and lacks some. Of around 500,000 clones in the sample, 89% were seen once. Regarding treatment: 15 to 20 received Ad26.COV2.S at low or high dose, single or two shots; five or six received placebo; per-sample allocation not given. Sampling happened 63 days after the first vaccine or placebo injection.

The genes are TRBV18 and TRBJ1-2, with D possibly matching TRBD1 (5 bases). The starting material was peripheral blood, obtained in a trial of Ad26.COV2.S vaccine versus placebo. This receptor was obtained from a person between 18 and 59 years old who received the Ad26.COV2.S COVID-19 vaccine or a placebo. The CDR3 sequence: CASSRPGTLPLRDGYTF. CDR3 nucleotide sequence: TGTGCCAGCTCACGGCCCGGGACTCTACCACTACGGGATGGCTACACCTTC.